Given below is one T cell receptor beta chain in context. The sample originates from a study of T cell changes during pregnancy in multiple sclerosis. Germline V gives CDR1 SGHNT, CDR2 YYREEE (reference sequence). The CDR3 is 15 amino acids. V was cut by 0 bases and J by 7 bases, with 13 bases left in between. TCRdb's table, derived via immunoSEQ multiplex PCR, lists solely in-frame clones and lacks some. This sample has tens of thousands of clones, with 85% to 95% found just once. The origin of this receptor is a female donor in good health, enrolled as a control in a pregnancy study. The material sequenced was peripheral blood, taken in the third trimester of pregnancy. The rearrangement links TRBV5-4 to TRBJ2-2, with D perhaps matching TRBD1 (5 bases). CDR3 nucleotide sequence: TGTGCCAGCAGCTTGGGGGGCACCGAGCGCGGGGAGCTGTTTTTT. It is translated as CASSLGGTERGELFF. Using reference TRBV5-4 and TRBJ2-2 for the parts outside the CDR3, the full variable domain is ETGVTQSPTHLIKTRGQQVTLRCSSQSGHNTVSWYQQALGQGPQFIFQYYREEENGRGNFPPRFSGLQFPNYSSELNVNALELDDSALYLCASSLGGTERGELFFGEGSRLTVL.